This entry lists 7 T cell receptor beta chains sequenced from one sample in a study of CD8 T cells in Susac syndrome. Random-hexamer reverse transcription was applied to about 0.45 to 1 ug RNA. TCRdb redid the calling of the immunoSEQ multiplex PCR reads with MiXCR, one entry per CDR3 protein. The data contain tens of thousands of distinct CDR3 sequences, about 96% of them singletons. The sample comprised CD8+ T cells from PBMCs. The receptors originated from a human donor with Susac syndrome.

The chain has TRBV30 and TRBJ1-2, with 9 bases aligning to TRBD1. Germline CDR1 GTSNPN, CDR2 SVGIG (reference sequence). The CDR3 contains 14 residues. After removal of 2 bases from V and 6 bases from J, the junction contained 7 bases not matched to a gene. CDR3 DNA sequence: TGTGCCTGGAGTTCTCCCGGACAGGGGAATGGCTACACCTTC. Translated: CAWSSPGQGNGYTF.

This chain links TRBV30 with TRBJ1-1; D is ambiguous. Trimming pared 0 bases from V and 1 base from J, leaving 9 bases between. The CDR3 is 14 residues long. Germline V gene lookup returns CDR1 GTSNPN and CDR2 SVGIG (reference sequence). The CDR3 region has the DNA TGTGCCTGGAGTGTAGGGCGGACGAACACTGAAGCTTTCTTT. Translating gives CAWSVGRTNTEAFF.

Here the CDR3 DNA reads TGCAGCGCCCCCAGGGGGGGGACCACAGATACGCAGTATTTT. Its translation: CSAPRGGTTDTQYF. The chain couples TRBV29-1 to TRBJ2-3, with D possibly being TRBD1 or TRBD2 (7 bases each). Germline V CDR1 and CDR2: SQVTM, ANQGSEA. The CDR3 runs to 14 residues. The V end lost 7 bases, the J end lost 2 bases, and 16 bases lay between the germline ends.

The rearrangement joins TRBV6-1 to TRBJ1-2; D is uncertain. Deletions cut 3 bases from V and 0 bases from J, with 8 bases between. Germline V gene sequence: CDR1 MNHNS, CDR2 SASEGT. The CDR3 contains 14 residues. The CDR3, as DNA: TGTGCCAGCAGTGAGGGCCCAGCTAACTATGGCTACACCTTC. Amino acids: CASSEGPANYGYTF.

The chain has TRBV20-1 and TRBJ1-1; the D is unclear. Germline V CDR1 and CDR2: DFQATT, SNEGSKA (reference sequence). Trimming stripped 6 bases from V and 7 bases from J, with 15 bases between. This CDR3 comprises 12 residues. In DNA form, the CDR3 reads TGCAGTGCGTTGGACGGAACCTTTGAAGCTTTCTTT. Encoded protein: CSALDGTFEAFF.

This chain uses TRBV11-2 with TRBJ1-6; D is ambiguous. The germline V gene has CDR1 SGHAT and CDR2 FQNNGV. The CDR3 has 13 residues. The V end was cut by 2 bases, the J end by 6 bases, with 5 bases between. The CDR3 DNA is TGTGCCAGCAGCTTAACCATTAATTCACCCCTCCACTTT. Its protein product is CASSLTINSPLHF. Complete variable domain (other parts from reference TRBV11-2 and TRBJ1-6): EAGVAQSPRYKIIEKRQSVAFWCNPISGHATLYWYQQILGQGPKLLIQFQNNGVVDDSQLPKDRFSAERLKGVDSTLKIQPAKLEDSAVYLCASSLTINSPLHFGNGTRLTVT.

The chain couples TRBV4-1 to TRBJ1-6; tentatively, D is TRBD1 (5 bases). Germline CDR1 is MGHRA and CDR2 is YSYEKL. Deletions cut 2 bases from V and 0 bases from J, with 17 bases between. The CDR3 is 19 amino acids. As DNA, the CDR3 is TGCGCCAGCAGCCAATCTACCACTGAGGGGAGCTCCTATAATTCACCCCTCCACTTT. This gives the protein CASSQSTTEGSSYNSPLHF.